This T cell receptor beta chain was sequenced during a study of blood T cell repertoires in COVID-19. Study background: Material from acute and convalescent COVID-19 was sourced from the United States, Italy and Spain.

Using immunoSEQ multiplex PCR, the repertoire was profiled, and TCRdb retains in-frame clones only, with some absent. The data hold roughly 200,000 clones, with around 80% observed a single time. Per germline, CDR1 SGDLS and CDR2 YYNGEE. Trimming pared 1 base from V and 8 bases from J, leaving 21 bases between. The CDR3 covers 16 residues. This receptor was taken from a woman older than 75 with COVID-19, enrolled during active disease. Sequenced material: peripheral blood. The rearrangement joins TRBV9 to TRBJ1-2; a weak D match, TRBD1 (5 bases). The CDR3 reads CASSVRSEGPAKGYTF. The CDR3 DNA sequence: TGTGCCAGCAGCGTACGTTCGGAGGGGCCCGCTAAAGGCTACACCTTC.